One and the same sample provided the 26 T cell receptor beta chains below, sequenced in a study of Ad26.COV2.S vaccination and SARS-CoV-2 variants (dated by TCRdb to about 2021). The treatment or condition label for this specimen denotes: around 19 received Ad26.COV2.S at low or high dose, single or two shots; about 5 received placebo; per-sample allocation not given. Repertoires of vaccine and placebo recipients were sequenced from samples collected on day 63 after the first injection. Library preparation used the immunoSEQ multiplex PCR assay. TCRdb provides this immuneACCESS table in a form limited to in-frame rearrangements. Some clones are lacking; in checked studies, under half of them reflect an unresolved V gene, and why the rest are absent is not known. The table for this sample lists around 320,000 clones; around 86% of them were counted only once. The ten largest clonotypes hold about 3.4% of the sample.

Sequencing was performed on peripheral blood, taken in a trial of Ad26.COV2.S vaccine versus placebo. The source of these receptors is a person aged 18-60 years who received the Ad26.COV2.S COVID-19 vaccine or a placebo.

This chain uses TRBV7-9 with TRBJ2-2, with D perhaps matching TRBD2 (7 bases). The germline V and J ends were trimmed by 5 bases and 4 bases, with 14 bases remaining between them. Per germline, CDR1 SEHNR and CDR2 FQNEAQ (reference sequence). The CDR3 runs 15 residues. CDR3 sequence reads: CASSPGGRVTGELFF. The CDR3 DNA reads TGTGCCAGCAGCCCGGGGGGCCGCGTCACCGGGGAGCTGTTTTTT.

A note on this clone: At one end the junction does not follow the germline gene, possibly because of a read error. The chain has TRBV5-4 and TRBJ2-3; D unresolved. There are 14 residues in the CDR3. Germline-derived CDR1 and CDR2 are SGHNT and YYREEE (reference sequence). The CDR3 DNA sequence: TGTGCCAGCAACTTGGTGACTGGCACAGATACGCAGTATTTT. As protein: CASNLVTGTDTQYF.

This clone was counted once. The gene calls are TRBV4-2 and TRBJ2-2; a possible D gene is TRBD2 (5 bases). The length of the CDR3 is 16 residues. The ends were cut back, 5 bases at V and 4 bases at J, with 17 bases in the middle. Germline lookup yields CDR1 LGHNA and CDR2 YNFKEQ. The CDR3 nucleotides read TGTGCCAGCAGCAAACCTAGACCCCGGGGCACCGGGGAGCTGTTTTTT. Amino acids: CASSKPRPRGTGELFF.

The genes are TRBV5-4 and TRBJ1-1, with a weak D call TRBD1 (6 bases). This CDR3 is built from 11 residues. The germline V gene has CDR1 SGHNT and CDR2 YYREEE (reference sequence). The V end was cut by 3 bases, the J end by 10 bases, with 10 bases between. The CDR3 coding sequence is TGTGCCAGCAGCTCCAGGGGTGTAGCTTTCTTT. The encoded protein is CASSSRGVAFF.

The V gene is TRBV19, the J gene TRBJ1-1; D is undetermined. CDR3 length: 13 amino acids. The germline CDR1 and CDR2 sequences are LNHDA and SQIVND (reference sequence). Trimming cost V 3 bases and J 4 bases, with 9 bases left between them. The CDR3 DNA is TGTGCCAGTAGTATGCTGGGCATCACTGAAGCTTTCTTT. Protein sequence: CASSMLGITEAFF.

V and J are TRBV2 and TRBJ1-1; TRBD1 matches 7 bases. Germline CDR1 and CDR2: SNHLY and FYNNEI. CDR3 length: 14 residues. The V gene end was trimmed by 7 bases and the J gene end by 3 bases; junction bases not matched to a gene: 8. CDR3 region: CASTMTGLDTEAFF. CDR3 DNA sequence: TGTGCCAGCACCATGACAGGGTTAGACACTGAAGCTTTCTTT.

In regard to this clone: Sequence at one end of the junction differs from germline and may be a read error. The V gene is TRBV2, the J gene TRBJ2-2; D is tentatively TRBD1 or TRBD2 (5 bases each). Germline CDR1 and CDR2: SNHLY and FYNNEI. There are 12 residues in the CDR3. In DNA, the CDR3 is TGTGCTAGCAGGGAGTTCACCGGACAGCTGTTTTTT. The encoded protein is CASREFTGQLFF.

This chain uses TRBV3-1 (or the pseudogene TRBV3-2) with TRBJ1-3; 10 bases are a match to TRBD1. V shed 3 bases and J 4 bases; nucleotides not matched to a gene: 3. CDR1 is LGHDT, CDR2 YNNKEL, per germline (reference sequence). The CDR3 totals 15 residues. The CDR3 nucleotides read TGTGCCAGCAGCCAGAGGGACAGGGGAGGAAACACCATATATTTT. Translation gives CASSQRDRGGNTIYF.

The chain is built from TRBV7-9 and TRBJ1-2, with D perhaps TRBD1 (6 bases). CDR3 length: 13 amino acids. Germline values: CDR1 SEHNR, CDR2 FQNEAQ (reference sequence). V was shortened by 5 bases and J by 7 bases, with 14 bases between the two germline ends. The CDR3 reads CASSPQGFVGYTF. DNA of the CDR3: TGTGCCAGCAGCCCCCAGGGGTTCGTTGGCTACACCTTC.

The V and J genes are TRBV6-5 and TRBJ1-2, with TRBD1 matching 10 bases. Germline assignment: CDR1 MNHEY and CDR2 SVGAGI. The CDR3 has 15 amino acids. J gave up 4 bases and V 4 bases, and 6 bases lay outside the gene matches. CDR3 DNA sequence: TGTGCCAGCAGTTTCTCGACAGGGGGCTCCTATGGCTACACCTTC. This codes for CASSFSTGGSYGYTF.

This chain uses TRBV9 with TRBJ2-1; TRBD2 aligns across 7 bases. The germline V gene encodes CDR1 SGDLS and CDR2 YYNGEE. V lost 0 bases to trimming and J lost 7 bases; unmatched junction nucleotides: 4. The CDR3 loop spans 14 amino acids. The DNA for the CDR3 is TGTGCCAGCAGCGTAGAGGGAGGGAAGAATGAGCAGTTCTTC. It translates to CASSVEGGKNEQFF.

The J gene is TRBJ1-1, the V gene TRBV6-5, with D possibly TRBD1 on 6 matching bases. Deletions cut 0 bases from V and 7 bases from J, with 15 bases between. Germline CDR1 and CDR2: MNHEY and SVGAGI. This CDR3 has 15 residues. The CDR3 spells CASSYSSRGWDEAFF. The CDR3 coding sequence is TGTGCCAGCAGTTACTCGTCCAGGGGTTGGGATGAAGCTTTCTTT.

The rearrangement uses TRBV14 and TRBJ2-7; 11 bases fit TRBD1. The germline V gene encodes CDR1 SGHDN and CDR2 FVKESK. The CDR3 contains 13 residues. The ends lost 4 bases at V and 7 bases at J; junction bases unmatched: 3. The CDR3 bases are TGTGCCAGCAGCCGGGACAGGGGGGAAGAGCAGTACTTC. Translating gives CASSRDRGEEQYF. The full variable domain, rest sourced from reference TRBV14 and TRBJ2-7, is EAGVTQFPSHSVIEKGQTVTLRCDPISGHDNLYWYRRVMGKEIKFLLHFVKESKQDESGMPNNRFLAERTGGTYSTLKVQPAELEDSGVYFCASSRDRGEEQYFGPGTRLTVT.

V is TRBV20-1 and J is TRBJ1-6; D gene ambiguous. The V gene lost 3 bases and the J gene lost 9 bases, with 12 bases spanning the gap. This CDR3 contains 13 residues. Germline lookup yields CDR1 DFQATT and CDR2 SNEGSKA (reference sequence). CDR3 amino acids: CSASDPGRSPLHF. Written as DNA, the CDR3 is TGCAGTGCTAGTGATCCAGGACGTTCACCCCTCCACTTT.

The CDR3 DNA reads TGTGCCAGCAGCTCAGGGGGAACCATGAACACTGAAGCTTTCTTT. Protein: CASSSGGTMNTEAFF. This rearrangement joins TRBV7-9 to TRBJ1-1, with 7 nucleotides matching TRBD1. The CDR3 length is 15 residues. Germline-derived CDR1 and CDR2 are SEHNR and FQNEAQ (reference sequence). Trimming at V came to 4 bases and at J to 0 bases, leaving 5 bases not matched to a gene.

This chain uses TRBV14 with TRBJ1-2; D possibly corresponds to TRBD1 (5 bases). This CDR3 has 15 residues. CDR1 is SGHDN and CDR2 is FVKESK in the germline V gene. V gave up 2 bases and J gave up 8 bases, with 18 bases separating them. The CDR3 DNA sequence: TGTGCCAGCAGCCAAAATAGAGGGGCGAATGAGGGCTACACCTTC. It yields the protein CASSQNRGANEGYTF.

J is TRBJ1-3 and V is TRBV5-5; D might be TRBD1 (5 bases). The CDR3 has 16 amino acids. Germline-derived CDR1 and CDR2 are SGHKS and YYEKEE (reference sequence). V gave up 2 bases and J gave up 4 bases, with 16 bases separating them. The CDR3 protein is CASSFQTATRGNTIYF. For the CDR3, the DNA is TGTGCCAGCAGCTTTCAGACAGCCACCCGGGGAAACACCATATATTTT.

The gene calls are TRBV29-1 and TRBJ2-7; no firm D call. The CDR3 spans 14 residues. Germline CDR1 reads SQVTM; CDR2 reads ANQGSEA. V lost 2 bases and J 0 bases, leaving 11 bases between the germline ends. The CDR3 bases are TGCAGCGTTGAATCCCCCACGAGCTCCTACGAGCAGTACTTC. Protein: CSVESPTSSYEQYF.

V usage is TRBV4-1 and J usage is TRBJ2-7; tentatively, D is TRBD2 (5 bases). The germline V gene has CDR1 MGHRA and CDR2 YSYEKL. The CDR3 spans 14 residues. V dropped 2 bases and J dropped 2 bases, with 10 bases sitting between them. The CDR3 DNA reads TGCGCCAGCAGCCAAAAACGGGGAACCTACGAGCAGTACTTC. Amino acids: CASSQKRGTYEQYF.

The chain is built from TRBV25-1 and TRBJ2-1, with 13 bases lining up with TRBD2. Germline V gives CDR1 MGHDK, CDR2 SYGVNS. Unmatched junction bases numbered 8, after V lost 8 bases and J lost 4 bases. The CDR3 runs to 16 residues. DNA of the CDR3: TGTGCCAGCGGAACTAGCGGGGGGGATTCTTACAATGAGCAGTTCTTC. Translated, it gives CASGTSGGDSYNEQFF.

The chain recombines TRBV10-3 with TRBJ1-1, with 10 bases lining up with TRBD1. V lost 5 bases, J lost 6 bases, and 6 bases stayed unmatched. The CDR3 has 14 residues. CDR1 is ENHRY, CDR2 SYGVKD, per germline. The DNA of the CDR3 is TGTGCCATCAGTTCTCTAGGACAGGGGGCTGAAGCTTTCTTT. Encoded protein: CAISSLGQGAEAFF.

This chain uses TRBV6-2 or TRBV6-3 with TRBJ1-1; 7 nucleotides match TRBD1. The germline V gene encodes CDR1 MNHEY and CDR2 SVGEGT. The CDR3 is made up of 12 amino acids. The junction had 4 bases not matched to a gene; V was cut back by 4 bases and J by 8 bases. Here the CDR3 DNA reads TGTGCCAGCAGTTCCCTGGACAGGGAAGCTTTCTTT. Translated, it gives CASSSLDREAFF.

This chain connects TRBV19 to TRBJ1-5; 7 bases align to TRBD1. Germline V gene sequence: CDR1 LNHDA, CDR2 SQIVND (reference sequence). The trim removed 5 bases at V and 7 bases at J, leaving 11 bases unmatched. The CDR3 spans 15 residues. CDR3 amino acids: CASSSVNRGYQPQHF. The CDR3 DNA sequence: TGTGCCAGTAGTTCGGTAAACAGGGGTTACCAGCCCCAGCATTTT.

This clone was seen a handful of times. The V call is TRBV28, the J call TRBJ1-6, with 7 bases identical to TRBD1. Germline loops: CDR1 MDHEN, CDR2 SYDVKM. The CDR3 has 16 amino acids. Losses at the gene ends were 5 bases for V and 7 bases for J; bases not matched to a gene: 11. In nucleotides, the CDR3 is TGTGCCAGCAGTGCCCAACAGGGGATTTACAATTCACCCCTCCACTTT. As protein: CASSAQQGIYNSPLHF.

As DNA, the CDR3 is TGCAGCGTCAAAGGGGTTCTAGGGGAGACCCAGTACTTC. Encoded protein: CSVKGVLGETQYF. The gene calls are TRBV29-1 and TRBJ2-5, with D tentatively TRBD1 (5 bases). CDR3 size: 13 residues. The V gene lost 6 bases and the J gene lost 5 bases, with 16 bases spanning the gap. The V gene's germline CDR1 is SQVTM and CDR2 ANQGSEA.

The chain uses TRBV11-3 and TRBJ1-1; maybe TRBD1 (6 bases). V gave up 5 bases and J gave up 2 bases, with 15 bases separating them. This CDR3 spans 15 amino acids. The germline V gene has CDR1 SGHNT and CDR2 YENEEA. The CDR3 nucleotides are TGTGCCAGCAGCCCGGGGGCCTCATACAACACTGAAGCTTTCTTT. It specifies CASSPGASYNTEAFF.